These 5 T cell receptor beta chains share one sample of origin, sequenced in a study of blood T cell repertoires in COVID-19. This table comes from immunoSEQ multiplex PCR, and its TCRdb copy is limited to in-frame clones, with some not included. This table holds some 240,000 clones, 82% found once. Sequencing was carried out using peripheral blood. The receptors originated from a woman aged 70-85 years with COVID-19, enrolled during active disease.

The chain couples TRBV19 to TRBJ1-2; unclear D gene. The CDR3 is made up of 11 amino acids. Looked up from germline, CDR1 is LNHDA and CDR2 is SQIVND (reference sequence). V lost 8 bases and J lost 8, with 12 bases in between. The CDR3 loop is CASVSPRGYTF. The CDR3 nucleotides read TGTGCCAGTGTTTCCCCCCGGGGCTACACCTTC.

The chain recombines TRBV7-2 with TRBJ1-4; maybe TRBD1 (5 bases). The CDR3 totals 15 residues. Germline CDR1 and CDR2: SGHTA and FQGNSA. The germline V and J ends were trimmed by 4 bases and 5 bases, with 14 bases remaining between them. CDR3 bases: TGTGCCAGCAGCTCGCGGGGGAGACCCAATGAAAAACTGTTTTTT. It codes for CASSSRGRPNEKLFF. Combining the CDR3 with reference TRBV7-2 and TRBJ1-4 gives the whole variable domain GAGVSQSPSNKVTEKGKDVELRCDPISGHTALYWYRQSLGQGLEFLIYFQGNSAPDKSGLPSDRFSAERTGGSVSTLTIQRTQQEDSAVYLCASSSRGRPNEKLFFGSGTQLSVL.

This clone has only one observation. V is TRBV28 and J is TRBJ1-6; no definite D call. This CDR3 comprises 15 residues. CDR1 is MDHEN, CDR2 SYDVKM, per germline. V was clipped by 11 bases and J by 0 bases, with 14 bases between them. Here the CDR3 reads CAETEGDSYNSPLHF. DNA of the CDR3: TGTGCCGAAACAGAGGGAGACTCCTATAATTCACCCCTCCACTTT.

The CDR3 loop is CASSRTSSTSQTQYF. CDR3 nucleotide sequence: TGTGCCAGCAGTCGGACTAGCAGCACCTCTCAGACCCAGTACTTC. The V and J genes are TRBV28 and TRBJ2-5, with 8 bases fitting TRBD2. This CDR3 has 15 amino acids. Germline-derived CDR1 and CDR2 are MDHEN and SYDVKM. V was pared by 5 bases and J by 6 bases, with 11 bases of the junction left unmatched.

V usage is TRBV7-9 and J usage is TRBJ2-7, with 10 bases aligning to TRBD2. Trimming at V came to 5 bases and at J to 5 bases, leaving 6 bases not matched to a gene. The CDR3 is 14 amino acids. Germline V gene lookup returns CDR1 SEHNR and CDR2 FQNEAQ (reference sequence). CDR3 DNA sequence: TGTGCCAGCAGCCAAGCGGGAGGGCGGAACGAGCAGTACTTC. Protein: CASSQAGGRNEQYF. The full variable domain, its missing parts supplied by reference TRBV7-9 and TRBJ2-7, is DTGVSQNPRHKITKRGQNVTFRCDPISEHNRLYWYRQTLGQGPEFLTYFQNEAQLEKSRLLSDRFSAERPKGSFSTLEIQRTEQGDSAMYLCASSQAGGRNEQYFGPGTRLTVT.